This T cell receptor beta chain was sequenced for a study of Ad26.COV2.S vaccination and SARS-CoV-2 variants. Study context: In the COV1001 trial, the donor was in the Ad26.COV2.S arm.

Clones were sequenced by immunoSEQ multiplex PCR, and TCRdb holds only the in-frame ones, with some missing. The table includes 500,000 or so clones, roughly 87% detected once. In regard to this clone: What it binds is unknown.

Stated treatment: 15 to 20 received Ad26.COV2.S at low or high dose, single or two shots; about 5 received placebo; per-sample allocation not given. Samples were taken on day 63 after the first vaccine or placebo injection. The donor was a Boston adult aged 18-55 years. Germline V CDR1 and CDR2: SGHTA, FQGNSA. There are 13 residues in the CDR3. The V end lost 0 bases, the J end lost 11 bases, and 13 bases lay between the germline ends. Overall study results and limits: Vaccine and placebo recipients had similar non-spike TCR breadth. Possible underestimation of total T cell responses by the TCR breadth and depth analyses was noted.

This receptor was obtained from a person between 18 and 60 years old who received the Ad26.COV2.S COVID-19 vaccine or a placebo. The genes are TRBV7-2 and TRBJ1-1, with D perhaps matching TRBD1 (5 bases). The specimen was peripheral blood, collected in a trial of Ad26.COV2.S vaccine versus placebo. The CDR3 bases are TGTGCCAGCAGCTTAGCGCAGGGAGGAATGGCTTTCTTT. It codes for CASSLAQGGMAFF.